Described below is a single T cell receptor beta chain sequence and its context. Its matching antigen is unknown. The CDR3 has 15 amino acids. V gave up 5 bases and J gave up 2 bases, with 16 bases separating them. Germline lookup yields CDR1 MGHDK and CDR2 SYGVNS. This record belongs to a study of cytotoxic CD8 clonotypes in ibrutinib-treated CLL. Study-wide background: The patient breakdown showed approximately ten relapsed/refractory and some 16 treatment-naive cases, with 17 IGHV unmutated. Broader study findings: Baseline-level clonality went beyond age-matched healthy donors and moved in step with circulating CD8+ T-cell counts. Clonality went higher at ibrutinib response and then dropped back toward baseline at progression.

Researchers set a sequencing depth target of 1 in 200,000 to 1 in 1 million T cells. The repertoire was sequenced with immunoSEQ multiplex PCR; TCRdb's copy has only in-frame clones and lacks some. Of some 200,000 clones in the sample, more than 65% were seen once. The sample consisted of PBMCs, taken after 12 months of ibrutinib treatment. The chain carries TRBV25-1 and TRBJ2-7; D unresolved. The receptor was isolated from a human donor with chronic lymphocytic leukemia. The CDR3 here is CASSPSMGNAYEQYF. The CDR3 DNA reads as TGTGCCAGCAGTCCTTCCATGGGGAACGCCTACGAGCAGTACTTC.